The T cell receptor (beta chain) described here comes from a study of a mutant IDH1 vaccine in newly diagnosed glioma. Overall study: Vaccination started 4-6 weeks after radiotherapy alone, or with temozolomide cycles. General study findings and limits: Overall, approximately 93% of patients had vaccine-induced immune responses.

CDR3 length: 14 residues. CDR1 is SGHKS, CDR2 YYEKEE, per germline (reference sequence). V lost 4 bases and J lost 4, with 14 bases in between. About this clone: The antigen remains undetermined.

Sample time point: week 23, last vaccination. Every single dose of the vaccine, 300 ug of mutant IDH1 20-mer peptide, came with topical imiquimod. The astrocytomas were IDH1-mutant, ATRX-negative, and WHO grade 3 or 4. Clones were read by immunoSEQ multiplex PCR, and TCRdb kept only the in-frame ones, dropping some. The profile covers some 40,000 clones, with about four fifths appearing a single time and 5% to 6% taken by the ten largest. This receptor was obtained from a man aged 40-50 years with glioma. Sequencing was performed on PBMCs, taken from a glioma patient whose treatment included an IDH1 peptide vaccine. This chain uses TRBV5-5 with TRBJ1-2; the D gene is possibly TRBD1 (6 bases). The CDR3 here is CASSGNRAGYGYTF. CDR3 sequence (DNA): TGTGCCAGCAGCGGAAACAGGGCCGGCTATGGCTACACCTTC.